This note documents a single T cell receptor beta chain sequence. This entry is derived from a study of Graves' ophthalmopathy and Graves' hyperthyroidism. J lost 6 bases, V lost 9 bases, and 10 bases had no gene match. The CDR3 sequence is 14 residues long. The germline gives CDR1 SGHNT, CDR2 YYREEE (reference sequence). RNA transcripts yielded amplified TCR beta CDR3 regions. HTBI primers served in a first-round RT-PCR, which a second-round multiplex PCR followed. TCRdb recomputed calls from the multiplex PCR reads with MiXCR, one row per CDR3 protein. The table shows about 57,000 distinct CDR3 sequences, with approximately 45% occurring only once.

Sequences were obtained from peripheral blood. The V call is TRBV5-4, the J call TRBJ2-1; 9 nucleotides line up with TRBD2. This clonotype was obtained from an adult woman with Graves' ophthalmopathy. The CDR3 is CANGPGLAGNEQFF. CDR3 sequence (DNA): TGTGCCAACGGCCCGGGACTAGCCGGCAATGAGCAGTTCTTC.